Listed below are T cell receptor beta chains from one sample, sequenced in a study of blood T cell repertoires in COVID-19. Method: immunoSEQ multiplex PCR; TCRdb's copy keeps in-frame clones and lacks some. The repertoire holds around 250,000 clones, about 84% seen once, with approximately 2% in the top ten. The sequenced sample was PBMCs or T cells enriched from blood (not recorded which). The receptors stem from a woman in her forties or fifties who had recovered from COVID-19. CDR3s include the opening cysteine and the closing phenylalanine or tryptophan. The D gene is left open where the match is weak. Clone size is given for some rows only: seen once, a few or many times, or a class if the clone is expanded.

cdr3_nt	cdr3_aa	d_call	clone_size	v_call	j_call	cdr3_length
TGCGCCAGCAGCCAAGTTGGGACAGGTGGCTACGAGCAGTACTTC	CASSQVGTGGYEQYF	TRBD1	.	TRBV4-3	TRBJ2-7	15
TGTGCCAGCAGAAGACTAGCGGGGAGCAATGAGCAGTTCTTC	CASRRLAGSNEQFF	TRBD2	.	TRBV27	TRBJ2-1	14
TGTGCCAGCAGCTTAGTATGGGACAGGGGGCACCGCCGGAAGGGCGAGCAGTACTTC	CASSLVWDRGHRRKGEQYF	TRBD1	.	TRBV11-2	TRBJ2-7	19
TGCAGCGTTGTTCCGTATGGGCAAACAGATACGCAGTATTTT	CSVVPYGQTDTQYF	.	.	TRBV29-1	TRBJ2-3	14
TGTGCCAGTCAGCGCGACTATAATTCACCCCTCCACTTT	CASQRDYNSPLHF	.	.	TRBV6-5	TRBJ1-6	13
TGTGCCAGCTCACCATCTACTAGCGGGTTTCAAGAGACCCAGTACTTC	CASSPSTSGFQETQYF	TRBD2	.	TRBV18	TRBJ2-5	16
TGTGCCATCAGTGAAAATCAGGGCGAAAAACTGTTTTTT	CAISENQGEKLFF	.	.	TRBV10-3	TRBJ1-4	13
TGTGCCAGCAGCCTTATCATGGCCTTCACAGATACGCAGTATTTT	CASSLIMAFTDTQYF	.	.	TRBV7-8	TRBJ2-3	15
TGCGCCAGCAGCTCTATAACAGGTGGTGACTACGAGCAGTACTTC	CASSSITGGDYEQYF	.	.	TRBV5-1	TRBJ2-7	15
TGTGCCAGCAGCCGAGGACAGAACAAAGAGACCCAGTACTTC	CASSRGQNKETQYF	.	.	TRBV6-5	TRBJ2-5	14
TGTGCCACCAGCAGAGGGATTGAGGAGGGGGCGCGGTATAATTCACCCCTCCACTTT	CATSRGIEEGARYNSPLHF	TRBD1	.	TRBV15	TRBJ1-6	19
TGTGCCAGCAGCGCGTATAGCGGGGGGGCAGATACGCAGTATTTT	CASSAYSGGADTQYF	TRBD2	.	TRBV7-3	TRBJ2-3	15
TGTGCCAGCAGATACCACAGTAGCAATCAGCCCCAGCATTTT	CASRYHSSNQPQHF	.	.	TRBV6-2/TRBV6-3	TRBJ1-5	14
TGTGCCAGCAGATACGACACGAACTTCTACGAGCAGTACTTC	CASRYDTNFYEQYF	.	.	TRBV28	TRBJ2-7	14
TGTGCCAGCTCACCACTCAAGACAGGATTCGAGGGCTACACCTTC	CASSPLKTGFEGYTF	.	.	TRBV18	TRBJ1-2	15
TGTGCCAGCAGCTTATGGGCGGGAGGGGCGAACACCGGGGAGCTGTTTTTT	CASSLWAGGANTGELFF	TRBD2	.	TRBV11-2	TRBJ2-2	17
TGTGCCAGTAGTATGACGCTAGCGGGGGGCCTTTACGAGCAGTACTTC	CASSMTLAGGLYEQYF	TRBD2	.	TRBV19	TRBJ2-7	16
TGTGCCAGCAGTTACTCTCCGGACACCGTACCTGAAGCTTTCTTT	CASSYSPDTVPEAFF	.	.	TRBV6-6	TRBJ1-1	15
TGCAGTGCTGGACACAGTCAGCCCCAGCATTTT	CSAGHSQPQHF	.	.	TRBV20-1	TRBJ1-5	11
TGTGCCAGTAGTCCCGGACTTCTGGGAAACATTCAGTACTTC	CASSPGLLGNIQYF	.	once	TRBV19	TRBJ2-4	14
TGTGCCAGCAGCCTCACAGGGAACACTGAAGCTTTCTTT	CASSLTGNTEAFF	.	.	TRBV7-8	TRBJ1-1	13
TGTGCCAGCAGCTTATGGGGCCGTGGCTACACCTTC	CASSLWGRGYTF	.	.	TRBV7-9	TRBJ1-2	12
TGTGCCAGCAGCCTCACTAGCGGGAGGGCCTCAGATACGCAGTATTTT	CASSLTSGRASDTQYF	TRBD2	once	TRBV7-9	TRBJ2-3	16
TGTGCCAGCGGTCCGAGACAGGGATACACCATATATTTT	CASGPRQGYTIYF	TRBD1	.	TRBV25-1	TRBJ1-3	13
TGCGCCAGCAGCCACGGACAGGGGAGGCAGCCCCAGCATTTT	CASSHGQGRQPQHF	TRBD1	.	TRBV4-3	TRBJ1-5	14
TGTGCCAGCAGCACAGCAGGGGCTTTTCAGCCCCAGCATTTT	CASSTAGAFQPQHF	.	.	TRBV28	TRBJ1-5	14
TGTGCCAGCAGCGGGGGACTAGGGCTTACTAGCACAGATACGCAGTATTTT	CASSGGLGLTSTDTQYF	TRBD2	.	TRBV9	TRBJ2-3	17
TGCGCCAGCAGCCCGTTGCGAGCGAACACCGGGGAGCTGTTTTTT	CASSPLRANTGELFF	.	.	TRBV10-2	TRBJ2-2	15
TGTGCCAGCACTAGCGGGGGGGCTGGCACAGATACGCAGTATTTT	CASTSGGAGTDTQYF	TRBD2	.	TRBV7-3	TRBJ2-3	15
TGTGCCAGCAGCGCCGGGACAGGGAATAGTTCACCCCTCCACTTT	CASSAGTGNSSPLHF	TRBD1	.	TRBV2	TRBJ1-6	15
TGTGCCAGCAGGATAGCCCCGACCCAGGGGGATACGCAGTATTTT	CASRIAPTQGDTQYF	.	few	TRBV6-5	TRBJ2-3	15
TGTGCCAGCAGCTATCAGGGTATCGGAGCTTTCTTT	CASSYQGIGAFF	.	few	TRBV5-4	TRBJ1-1	12
TGTGCCAGCAGCTTAGTTAGCGGGGGCCAAGAGACCCAGTACTTC	CASSLVSGGQETQYF	TRBD2	.	TRBV7-6	TRBJ2-5	15
TGTGCCAGCAGCTCACCTCCGGGACTTGAGAGCCAGTACTTC	CASSSPPGLESQYF	.	.	TRBV7-9	TRBJ2-5	14
TGCGCCAGCGGTCAAGCGGGAGAGACCCAGTACTTC	CASGQAGETQYF	.	.	TRBV5-1	TRBJ2-5	12
TGTGCCAGCAGCGCCCGGACTAGCGGGAGTCGCGATACGCAGTATTTT	CASSARTSGSRDTQYF	TRBD2	many	TRBV7-8	TRBJ2-3	16
TGCGCCAGCAGCCAAGATCTGGAGGGCCGGAACGAGCAGTACTTC	CASSQDLEGRNEQYF	.	.	TRBV4-3	TRBJ2-7	15
TGCGCCAGCAGCTTGACAGGGTCTCATTCACCCCTCCACTTT	CASSLTGSHSPLHF	.	.	TRBV5-1	TRBJ1-6	14
TGTGCCAGTGGGGACAGGGCCACGAACACCGGGGAGCTGTTTTTT	CASGDRATNTGELFF	TRBD1	.	TRBV6-4	TRBJ2-2	15
TGTGCCAGCAGCGGAGACACACAGGGGGTCGCCGGGGAGCTGTTTTTT	CASSGDTQGVAGELFF	TRBD1	.	TRBV9	TRBJ2-2	16
TGCGCCAGCAGTGAGTCCGGACAGGGGTTGACAGATACGCAGTATTTT	CASSESGQGLTDTQYF	TRBD1	.	TRBV10-2	TRBJ2-3	16
TGTGCCAGCAGCGCTTGGGGGACAGGGGGATACGAGCAGTACTTC	CASSAWGTGGYEQYF	TRBD1	few	TRBV9	TRBJ2-7	15
TGTGCCAGCAGCTTATTCAGGGCTGAAGCTTTCTTT	CASSLFRAEAFF	.	.	TRBV11-2	TRBJ1-1	12
TGCGCCAGCAGACGGGACAGATTGAACACTGAAGCTTTCTTT	CASRRDRLNTEAFF	TRBD1	few	TRBV10-2	TRBJ1-1	14
TGCGCCAGCAGCCAAGATCCGGTGTCCTGGACCGGGGAGCTGTTTTTT	CASSQDPVSWTGELFF	.	once	TRBV4-1	TRBJ2-2	16